This T cell receptor beta chain was documented in a study of T cells after yellow fever vaccination. This clonotype turned up a few times. Its cognate antigen is unknown. Study-wide results and limits: Clonotypes shared by both compartments, CD4 and CD8, made up a small share.

The CDR3 is 16 amino acids. J lost 2 bases, V lost 2 bases, and 8 bases had no gene match. Per the germline V gene, CDR1 is SGHAT and CDR2 is FQNNGV. Each CDR3 protein is one row after TCRdb ran MiXCR on the 5' RACE reads. The sample has about 630,000 distinct CDR3 sequences; roughly an eighth are singletons. Here the sequenced sample was PBMCs, taken on the day of the yellow fever booster vaccination. This TCR derives from a man aged 25-45 years who received the YFV17D yellow fever vaccine. The chain combines TRBV11-2 with TRBJ2-5; 7 bases map to TRBD2. CDR3: CASSLLAGREQETQYF. The CDR3 DNA follows: TGTGCCAGCAGCTTACTGGCCGGGCGGGAGCAAGAGACCCAGTACTTC.